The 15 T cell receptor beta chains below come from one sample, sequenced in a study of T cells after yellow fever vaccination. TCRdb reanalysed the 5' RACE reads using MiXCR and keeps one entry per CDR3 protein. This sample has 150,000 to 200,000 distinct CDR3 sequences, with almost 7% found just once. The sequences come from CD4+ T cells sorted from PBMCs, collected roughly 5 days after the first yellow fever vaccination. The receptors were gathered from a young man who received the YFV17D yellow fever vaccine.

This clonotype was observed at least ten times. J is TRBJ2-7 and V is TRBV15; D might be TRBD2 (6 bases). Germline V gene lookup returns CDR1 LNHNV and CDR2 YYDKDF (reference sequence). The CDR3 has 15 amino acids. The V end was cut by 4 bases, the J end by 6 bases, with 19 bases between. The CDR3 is CATSTGGEGLSEQYF. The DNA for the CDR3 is TGTGCCACCAGCACGGGCGGGGAAGGGCTAAGCGAGCAGTACTTC.

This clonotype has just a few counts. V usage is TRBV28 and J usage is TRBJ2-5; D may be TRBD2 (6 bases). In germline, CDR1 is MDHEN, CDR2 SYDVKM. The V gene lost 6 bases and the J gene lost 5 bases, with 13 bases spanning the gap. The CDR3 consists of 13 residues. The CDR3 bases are TGTGCCAGCAGCGACCGGGAGCAGGAGACCCAGTACTTC. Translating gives CASSDREQETQYF.

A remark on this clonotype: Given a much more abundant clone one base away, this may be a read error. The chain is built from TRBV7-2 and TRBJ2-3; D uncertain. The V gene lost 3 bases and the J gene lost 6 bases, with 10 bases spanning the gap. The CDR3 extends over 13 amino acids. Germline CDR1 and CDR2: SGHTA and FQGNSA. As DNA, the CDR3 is TGTGCCAGCAGCTTGCTATGGGCGGATACGCAGTATTTT. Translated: CASSLLWADTQYF.

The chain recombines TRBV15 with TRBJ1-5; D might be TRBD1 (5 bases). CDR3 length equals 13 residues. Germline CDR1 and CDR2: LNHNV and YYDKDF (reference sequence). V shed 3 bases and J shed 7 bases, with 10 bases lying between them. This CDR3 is CATSRGGIQPQHF. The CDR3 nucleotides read TGTGCCACCAGCAGGGGGGGGATCCAGCCCCAGCATTTT.

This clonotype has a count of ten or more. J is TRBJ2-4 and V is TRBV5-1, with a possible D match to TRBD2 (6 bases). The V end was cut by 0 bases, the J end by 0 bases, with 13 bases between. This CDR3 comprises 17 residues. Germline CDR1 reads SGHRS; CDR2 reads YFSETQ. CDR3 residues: CASSLAGDGLAKNIQYF. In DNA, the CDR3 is TGCGCCAGCAGCTTGGCGGGGGATGGGCTAGCCAAAAACATTCAGTACTTC.

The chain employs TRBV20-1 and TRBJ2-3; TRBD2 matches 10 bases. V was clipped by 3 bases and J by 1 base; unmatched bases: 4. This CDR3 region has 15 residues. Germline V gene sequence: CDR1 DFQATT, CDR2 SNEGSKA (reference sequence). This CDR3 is CSARSTSGRTDTQYF. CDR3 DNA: TGCAGTGCTAGGTCGACTAGCGGGCGCACAGATACGCAGTATTTT.

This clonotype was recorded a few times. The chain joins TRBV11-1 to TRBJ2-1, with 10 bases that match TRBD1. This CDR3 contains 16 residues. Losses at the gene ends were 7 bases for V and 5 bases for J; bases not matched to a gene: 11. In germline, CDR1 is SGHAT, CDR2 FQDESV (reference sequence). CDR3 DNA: TGTGCCAGCATGTGGGGTGGGACAGGGGTAAACAATGAGCAGTTCTTC. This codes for CASMWGGTGVNNEQFF.

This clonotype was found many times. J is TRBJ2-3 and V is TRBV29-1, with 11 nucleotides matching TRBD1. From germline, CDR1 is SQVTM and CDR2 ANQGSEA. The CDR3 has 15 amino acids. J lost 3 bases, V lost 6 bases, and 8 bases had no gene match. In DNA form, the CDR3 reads TGCAGCGTGGCCCTAGGACAGGGGGCAACAGATACGCAGTATTTT. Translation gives CSVALGQGATDTQYF.

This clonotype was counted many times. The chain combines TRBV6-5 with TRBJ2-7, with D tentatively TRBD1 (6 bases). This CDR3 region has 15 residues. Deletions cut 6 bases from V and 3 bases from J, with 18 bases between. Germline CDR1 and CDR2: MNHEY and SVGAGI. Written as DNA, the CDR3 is TGTGCCAGCAGCCAACTAACAGGGCCGAGCTACGAGCAGTACTTC. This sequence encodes CASSQLTGPSYEQYF.

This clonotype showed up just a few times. CDR3 amino acids: CASSLEGRGRTEAFF. The CDR3 region has the DNA TGTGCCAGCAGCTTAGAGGGCAGGGGGAGGACTGAAGCTTTCTTT. The chain carries TRBV7-9 and TRBJ1-1, with 7 bases aligning to TRBD1. Germline V gene lookup returns CDR1 SEHNR and CDR2 FQNEAQ (reference sequence). This CDR3 has 15 residues. V shed 1 base and J 5 bases; nucleotides not matched to a gene: 7.

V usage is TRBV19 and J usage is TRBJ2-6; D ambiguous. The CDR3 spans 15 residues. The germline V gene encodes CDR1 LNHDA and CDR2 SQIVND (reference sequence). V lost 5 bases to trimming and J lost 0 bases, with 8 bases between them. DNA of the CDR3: TGTGCCAGTAGTGATACGGGCTCTGGGGCCAACGTCCTGACTTTC. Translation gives CASSDTGSGANVLTF. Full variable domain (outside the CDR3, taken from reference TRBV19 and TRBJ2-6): DGGITQSPKYLFRKEGQNVTLSCEQNLNHDAMYWYRQDPGQGLRLIYYSQIVNDFQKGDIAEGYSVSREKKESFPLTVTSAQKNPTAFYLCASSDTGSGANVLTFGAGSRLTVL.

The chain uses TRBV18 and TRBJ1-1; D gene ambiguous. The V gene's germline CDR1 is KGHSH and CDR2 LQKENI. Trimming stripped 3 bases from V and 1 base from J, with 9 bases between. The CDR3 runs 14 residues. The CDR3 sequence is CASSPLEGNTEAFF. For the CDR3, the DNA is TGTGCCAGCTCACCTCTGGAGGGGAACACTGAAGCTTTCTTT.

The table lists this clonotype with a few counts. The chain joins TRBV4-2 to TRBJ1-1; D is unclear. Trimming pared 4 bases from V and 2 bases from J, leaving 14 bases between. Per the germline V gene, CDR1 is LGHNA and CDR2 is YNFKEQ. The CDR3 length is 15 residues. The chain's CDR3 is CASSPEVQLNTEAFF. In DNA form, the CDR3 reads TGTGCCAGCAGCCCCGAGGTACAGCTTAACACTGAAGCTTTCTTT.

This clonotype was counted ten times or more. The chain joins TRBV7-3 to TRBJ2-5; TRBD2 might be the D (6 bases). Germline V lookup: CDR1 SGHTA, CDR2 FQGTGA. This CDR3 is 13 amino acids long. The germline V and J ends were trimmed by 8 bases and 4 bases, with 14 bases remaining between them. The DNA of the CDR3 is TGTGCCAGCGGAATGGGAGGAGGAGAGACCCAGTACTTC. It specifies CASGMGGGETQYF.

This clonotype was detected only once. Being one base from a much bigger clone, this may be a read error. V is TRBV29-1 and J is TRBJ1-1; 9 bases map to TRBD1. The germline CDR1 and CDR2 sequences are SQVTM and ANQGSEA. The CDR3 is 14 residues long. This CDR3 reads CSVEASTGGTEASF. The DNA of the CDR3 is TGCAGCGTTGAGGCTTCGACAGGGGGGACTGAAGCTTCCTTT.